The 32 T cell receptor beta chains in this list originate from one sample, sequenced in a study of CD8 T cell repertoires and HIV-1 epitope variants (dated by TCRdb to about 2020). The library was prepared using the immunoSEQ multiplex PCR assay. The source is immuneACCESS, and TCRdb retained only in-frame sequences with V and J called. Part of the clones is not carried over; for the studies checked, unresolved V genes explain less than half of this, and the remainder is unexplained. This sample has around 5,000 clones in its table, and around 70% of those were observed once. About 42% of the sample is in the top ten clones. These receptors' antigens are unknown. Sequenced material: cultured CD8+ T cells derived from PBMCs. The origin of the receptors is a male donor with HIV.

The V and J genes are TRBV11-1 and TRBJ2-1; tentatively, D is TRBD1 (6 bases). Germline CDR1 SGHAT, CDR2 FQDESV (reference sequence). The CDR3 contains 16 residues. Trimming shortened V by 3 bases and J by 4 bases, and 16 bases separated the two germline ends. As DNA, the CDR3 is TGTGCCAGCAGCTTTCGACCGGGACACCTATACAATGAGCAGTTCTTC. It specifies CASSFRPGHLYNEQFF.

V and J are TRBV7-9 and TRBJ2-1; 14 bases are a match to TRBD2. Germline V gives CDR1 SEHNR, CDR2 FQNEAQ (reference sequence). The CDR3 consists of 18 residues. V gave up 5 bases and J gave up 2 bases; unmatched junction bases: 8. The CDR3 loop is CASSPTLGLAGAYNEQFF. CDR3 sequence (DNA): TGTGCCAGCAGCCCGACTCTGGGACTAGCGGGGGCCTACAATGAGCAGTTCTTC.

V is TRBV7-9 and J is TRBJ2-1; 11 positions agree with TRBD2. Germline V gives CDR1 SEHNR, CDR2 FQNEAQ (reference sequence). The CDR3 runs to 18 residues. Trimming at V came to 5 bases and at J to 4 bases, leaving 13 bases not matched to a gene. The CDR3 DNA reads TGTGCCAGCAGCCCGATCACCCCTCTAGCGGGGGGTTACAATGAGCAGTTCTTC. Its translation: CASSPITPLAGGYNEQFF.

The rearrangement links TRBV4-3 to TRBJ2-1; 11 bases match TRBD2. Germline V gene data show CDR1 as LGHNA and CDR2 as YSLEER. The V and J ends lost 4 bases and 9 bases, in that order; junction bases with no gene match: 8. The CDR3 runs 15 residues. CDR3 region: CASSPGASGGSEQFF. CDR3 coding DNA: TGCGCCAGCAGCCCGGGGGCTAGCGGGGGGAGTGAGCAGTTCTTC.

This clone was observed a handful of times. The chain employs TRBV7-9 and TRBJ1-2, with 8 bases matching TRBD1. Germline V gives CDR1 SEHNR, CDR2 FQNEAQ (reference sequence). The CDR3 is 12 amino acids. V trimming: 4 bases; J trimming: 6 bases; junction bases outside the gene matches: 1. The CDR3 nucleotides read TGTGCCAGCAGCTCACAGGGGGATGGCTACACCTTC. Residues: CASSSQGDGYTF.

This sequence joins TRBV28 and TRBJ2-2; 7 positions agree with TRBD1. The CDR3 consists of 14 residues. Per the germline V gene, CDR1 is MDHEN and CDR2 is SYDVKM. V was clipped by 6 bases and J by 3 bases; unmatched bases: 4. CDR3 region: CASRQGFDTGELFF. The CDR3 DNA reads as TGTGCCAGCAGACAGGGGTTCGACACCGGGGAGCTGTTTTTT.

The rearrangement links TRBV9 to TRBJ2-3, with 8 nucleotides matching TRBD2. The junction had 10 bases not matched to a gene; V was cut back by 0 bases and J by 1 base. The germline gives CDR1 SGDLS, CDR2 YYNGEE. CDR3 length equals 18 residues. The chain's CDR3 is CASSVGWAGGEGTDTQYF. The DNA for the CDR3 is TGTGCCAGCAGCGTAGGTTGGGCGGGAGGAGAAGGCACAGATACGCAGTATTTT.

The chain has TRBV7-9 and TRBJ2-5; no clear D. This CDR3 has 14 residues. V lost 2 bases to trimming and J lost 3 bases, with 10 bases between them. Germline CDR1 and CDR2: SEHNR and FQNEAQ (reference sequence). CDR3 nucleotides: TGTGCCAGCAGCTTAATTGCAGCCAAAGAGACCCAGTACTTC. It specifies CASSLIAAKETQYF.

The CDR3 nucleotides are TGTGCCTGGAGTGTAGACCCGGAGACAGGGGAAGGTGAAAAACTGTTTTTT. Protein sequence: CAWSVDPETGEGEKLFF. The chain links TRBV30 to TRBJ1-4; 8 bases map to TRBD1. CDR3 length equals 17 residues. V dropped 0 bases and J dropped 7; count of bases not matched to a gene: 13. CDR1 is GTSNPN and CDR2 is SVGIG in the germline V gene (reference sequence).

This clone is termed medium-sized. The rearrangement joins TRBV28 to TRBJ2-7; D remains unclear. V shed 5 bases and J shed 3 bases, with 17 bases lying between them. This CDR3 region has 15 residues. Germline CDR1 MDHEN, CDR2 SYDVKM. In nucleotides, the CDR3 is TGTGCCAGCAGTCCCCGACTGGGCGACCTCTACGAGCAGTACTTC. Protein sequence: CASSPRLGDLYEQYF.

This clone came up a few times. J is TRBJ1-3 and V is TRBV11-1; D is undetermined. Germline CDR1 reads SGHAT; CDR2 reads FQDESV (reference sequence). The CDR3 length is 15 residues. V was shortened by 5 bases and J by 0 bases, with 11 bases between the two germline ends. DNA of the CDR3: TGTGCCAGCAGCCTCGCCGGTCTCTCTGGAAACACCATATATTTT. Encoded protein: CASSLAGLSGNTIYF.

V is TRBV6-1 and J is TRBJ2-7, with 9 bases matching TRBD2. The CDR3 is made up of 13 amino acids. Trimming at V came to 8 bases and at J to 2 bases, leaving 4 bases not matched to a gene. Germline V lookup: CDR1 MNHNS, CDR2 SASEGT. CDR3: CASLAGTTYEQYF. The DNA of the CDR3 is TGTGCCAGCCTAGCGGGGACCACCTACGAGCAGTACTTC.

This clone has just a few counts. The chain carries TRBV14 and TRBJ2-7; D is unclear. Germline V gives CDR1 SGHDN, CDR2 FVKESK. The CDR3 sequence is 15 residues long. With 1 base removed from V and 5 bases from J, the gap between germline ends came to 15 bases. CDR3 in DNA: TGTGCCAGCAGCCAAGTTCCTGTCGACCTGGACGAGCAGTACTTC. Translation gives CASSQVPVDLDEQYF.

The rearrangement links TRBV6-5 to TRBJ1-1; D gene uncertain. This CDR3 is 10 amino acids long. V was pared by 7 bases and J by 8 bases, with 8 bases between. Germline CDR1 is MNHEY and CDR2 is SVGAGI. The DNA of the CDR3 is TGTGCCAGCATCTCGGACGAAGCTTTCTTT. Amino acids: CASISDEAFF.

The V call is TRBV5-1, the J call TRBJ1-1; 7 bases are shared with TRBD1. CDR3 length equals 18 residues. Trimming took 3 bases from V and 5 from J; bases not matched to a gene: 19. Germline V lookup: CDR1 SGHRS, CDR2 YFSETQ. CDR3 coding DNA: TGCGCCAGCAGCTCGGGCCTCCGGGACAGCCTCACGAGGACTGAAGCTTTCTTT. Encoded protein: CASSSGLRDSLTRTEAFF.

The genes are TRBV5-1 and TRBJ1-6; no definite D call. The CDR3 runs to 14 residues. From germline, CDR1 is SGHRS and CDR2 YFSETQ. Trimming took 1 base from V and 7 from J, leaving 9 bases between them. CDR3 loop: CASSLSQKNSPLHF. CDR3 nucleotides: TGCGCCAGCAGCTTGTCACAGAAAAATTCACCCCTCCACTTT. Full variable domain (remainder filled in from reference TRBV5-1 and TRBJ1-6): KAGVTQTPRYLIKTRGQQVTLSCSPISGHRSVSWYQQTPGQGLQFLFEYFSETQRNKGNFPGRFSGRQFSNSRSEMNVSTLELGDSALYLCASSLSQKNSPLHFGNGTRLTVT.

The V and J genes are TRBV6-5 and TRBJ2-7; D is possibly TRBD1 (5 bases). The CDR3 sequence is 15 residues long. The germline gives CDR1 MNHEY, CDR2 SVGAGI. V was shortened by 4 bases and J by 3 bases, with 16 bases between the two germline ends. Written as DNA, the CDR3 is TGTGCCAGCAGTTCGGACATTGGTGGGTACTACGAGCAGTACTTC. Translating it yields CASSSDIGGYYEQYF.

This clone appeared a few times. This chain connects TRBV4-2 to TRBJ1-2, with D perhaps matching TRBD1 (5 bases). V shed 0 bases and J shed 4 bases, with 18 bases lying between them. The CDR3 spans 17 residues. Germline V gene sequence: CDR1 LGHNA, CDR2 YNFKEQ. CDR3 sequence reads: CASSQDRDLTRGYGYTF. CDR3 sequence (DNA): TGTGCCAGCAGCCAAGACAGGGATCTTACAAGGGGCTATGGCTACACCTTC.

This rearrangement joins TRBV7-9 to TRBJ2-5, with TRBD2 matching over 13 bases. Germline V lookup: CDR1 SEHNR, CDR2 FQNEAQ (reference sequence). The CDR3 covers 14 residues. V lost 1 base to trimming and J lost 13 bases; unmatched junction nucleotides: 6. CDR3 nucleotides: TGTGCCAGCAGCTTAGGGACTAGCGGGGGCCCACTGTACTTC. This sequence encodes CASSLGTSGGPLYF. The variable domain in full, completed from reference TRBV7-9 and TRBJ2-5, reads DTGVSQNPRHKITKRGQNVTFRCDPISEHNRLYWYRQTLGQGPEFLTYFQNEAQLEKSRLLSDRFSAERPKGSFSTLEIQRTEQGDSAMYLCASSLGTSGGPLYFGPGTRLLVL.

The gene calls are TRBV5-6 and TRBJ2-7; possible D gene TRBD2, 5 bases. From germline, CDR1 is SGHDT and CDR2 YYEEEE. The CDR3 consists of 11 residues. The V and J ends lost 3 bases and 4 bases respectively, with 5 bases between them. As DNA, the CDR3 is TGTGCCAGCAGCTCGGGGTACGAGCAGTACTTC. It codes for CASSSGYEQYF.

The table lists this clone with a count of one. V gene TRBV10-2 combines with J gene TRBJ2-5, with unresolved D. Germline V lookup: CDR1 WSHSY, CDR2 SAAADI. V lost 6 bases, J lost 7 bases, and 12 bases lay in between. This CDR3 region has 12 residues. The CDR3, as DNA: TGCGCCAGCAGCCTGGACGTGCTGACCCAGTACTTC. This sequence encodes CASSLDVLTQYF.

This clone came up a few times. The same CDR3 also results from other DNA sequences found in this sample. This chain joins TRBV7-9 and TRBJ1-5; unclear D gene. CDR1 is SEHNR, CDR2 FQNEAQ, per germline (reference sequence). V dropped 1 base and J dropped 2 bases, with 0 bases sitting between them. The CDR3 extends over 12 amino acids. The CDR3: CASSLGNQPQHF. CDR3 DNA sequence: TGTGCCAGCAGCTTAGGCAATCAGCCCCAGCATTTT.

This clone appeared a single time. As DNA, the CDR3 is TGTGCCAGCAGCTCCAGAAAGTTGGTGGACAGGTCGTCCTACAATGAGCAGTTCTTC. This translates into CASSSRKLVDRSSYNEQFF. The V and J genes are TRBV11-2 and TRBJ2-1; TRBD1 agrees at 7 bases. CDR3 size: 19 residues. CDR1 is SGHAT, CDR2 FQNNGV, per germline. Losses at the gene ends were 4 bases for V and 1 base for J; bases not matched to a gene: 16. Using reference TRBV11-2 and TRBJ2-1 for the parts outside the CDR3, the full variable domain is EAGVAQSPRYKIIEKRQSVAFWCNPISGHATLYWYQQILGQGPKLLIQFQNNGVVDDSQLPKDRFSAERLKGVDSTLKIQPAKLEDSAVYLCASSSRKLVDRSSYNEQFFGPGTRLTVL.

The V gene is TRBV6-5, the J gene TRBJ2-1, with D perhaps matching TRBD1 or TRBD2 (5 bases each). CDR1 is MNHEY and CDR2 is SVGAGI in the germline V gene. This CDR3 is built from 13 residues. Trimming shortened V by 4 bases and J by 10 bases, and 14 bases separated the two germline ends. The CDR3, as DNA: TGTGCCAGCAGTTCCGGGGCCAAAGGGGAGCAGTTCTTC. The encoded protein is CASSSGAKGEQFF.

The rearrangement links TRBV5-1 to TRBJ1-1; D may be TRBD1 (5 bases). Germline loops: CDR1 SGHRS, CDR2 YFSETQ. V shed 0 bases and J shed 4 bases, with 10 bases lying between them. The CDR3 loop spans 14 amino acids. CDR3 region: CASSLVGRGTEAFF. The CDR3 DNA sequence: TGCGCCAGCAGCTTGGTTGGAAGGGGCACTGAAGCTTTCTTT.

The rearrangement joins TRBV7-9 to TRBJ2-1, with 10 bases matching TRBD2. Germline values: CDR1 SEHNR, CDR2 FQNEAQ (reference sequence). Germline trimming cut 7 bases from V and 4 bases from J; bases unmatched to any gene: 7. This CDR3 is built from 15 residues. The CDR3 loop is CASIRAGGLYNEQFF. The CDR3 nucleotides are TGTGCCAGCATCCGAGCGGGAGGGCTATACAATGAGCAGTTCTTC.

The chain couples TRBV5-4 to TRBJ2-7; 7 bases line up with TRBD2. The J segment lost 6 bases and the V segment lost 2 bases, leaving 2 bases of the junction unmatched. This CDR3 contains 12 residues. Germline V gives CDR1 SGHNT, CDR2 YYREEE (reference sequence). CDR3 residues: CASSFGGGEQYF. CDR3 DNA: TGTGCCAGCAGCTTTGGCGGGGGCGAGCAGTACTTC.

The rearrangement links TRBV5-6 to TRBJ2-2; TRBD2 matches 7 bases. V shed 4 bases, J shed 4 bases, and the junction held 4 bases outside the gene matches. This CDR3 is built from 14 residues. From germline, CDR1 is SGHDT and CDR2 YYEEEE. This CDR3 is CASSPGGFTGELFF. The CDR3 coding sequence is TGTGCCAGCAGCCCCGGGGGGTTCACCGGGGAGCTGTTTTTT.

This chain connects TRBV2 to TRBJ1-2; possible D gene TRBD1, 6 bases. CDR1 and CDR2 (germline): SNHLY, FYNNEI. Trimming cost V 8 bases and J 5 bases, with 15 bases left between them. The CDR3 extends over 13 amino acids. The CDR3 spells CASGHSRGYGYTF. The CDR3 region has the DNA TGTGCCAGCGGCCATAGCAGGGGTTATGGCTACACCTTC.

The chain employs TRBV19 and TRBJ1-2; a weak D match, TRBD1 (5 bases). CDR3 length equals 14 residues. V lost 3 bases and J lost 7, with 15 bases in between. The V gene's germline CDR1 is LNHDA and CDR2 SQIVND (reference sequence). In nucleotides, the CDR3 is TGTGCCAGTAGTATTATGCCAACGAGGGGTGGCTACACCTTC. The encoded protein is CASSIMPTRGGYTF.

This clone has more than one count but fewer than ten. The V call is TRBV4-3, the J call TRBJ1-2; perhaps TRBD1 as D (6 bases). Germline V gene lookup returns CDR1 LGHNA and CDR2 YSLEER. V lost 0 bases and J lost 4, with 12 bases in between. CDR3 length: 15 amino acids. For the CDR3, the DNA is TGCGCCAGCAGCCAAGATCTCGGACAGTTCTATGGCTACACCTTC. Translation gives CASSQDLGQFYGYTF.

The chain combines TRBV6-5 with TRBJ1-1; possibly TRBD1 for D (5 bases). Trimming shortened V by 6 bases and J by 6 bases, and 17 bases separated the two germline ends. Germline CDR1 is MNHEY and CDR2 is SVGAGI. The CDR3 is 14 residues long. The CDR3 DNA reads as TGTGCCAGCAGAAACAGGTGGAGTCGGTCTGAAGCTTTCTTT. Translated: CASRNRWSRSEAFF.